This TCR beta chain was observed in a study of T cell responses to AZD1222 COVID-19 vaccine. Findings and limits, study-wide: Epitopes outside B.1.351 and B.1.1.7 mutated regions reportedly drew nearly half of spike TCRs. White British people made up most donors, females outnumbered males, and clonal diversity was possibly underestimated.

Clones were read by immunoSEQ multiplex PCR, and TCRdb kept only the in-frame ones, dropping some. The table records 140,000 or so clones, around nine tenths of them present only once. This clone has more than one count but fewer than ten. The antigen is unknown. The sequencing used peripheral blood, collected on day 0 of AZD1222 vaccination. This TCR came from an adult in good health.

The CDR3 region has the DNA TGTGCCAGCAGCTCTGGGGACAGGGTCAAGGGCTACACCTTC. Its protein is CASSSGDRVKGYTF. V usage is TRBV27 and J usage is TRBJ1-2, with 9 positions matching TRBD1. The CDR3 is made up of 14 amino acids. V shed 6 bases and J 8 bases; nucleotides not matched to a gene: 10. Germline V gene data show CDR1 as MNHEY and CDR2 as SMNVEV (reference sequence).